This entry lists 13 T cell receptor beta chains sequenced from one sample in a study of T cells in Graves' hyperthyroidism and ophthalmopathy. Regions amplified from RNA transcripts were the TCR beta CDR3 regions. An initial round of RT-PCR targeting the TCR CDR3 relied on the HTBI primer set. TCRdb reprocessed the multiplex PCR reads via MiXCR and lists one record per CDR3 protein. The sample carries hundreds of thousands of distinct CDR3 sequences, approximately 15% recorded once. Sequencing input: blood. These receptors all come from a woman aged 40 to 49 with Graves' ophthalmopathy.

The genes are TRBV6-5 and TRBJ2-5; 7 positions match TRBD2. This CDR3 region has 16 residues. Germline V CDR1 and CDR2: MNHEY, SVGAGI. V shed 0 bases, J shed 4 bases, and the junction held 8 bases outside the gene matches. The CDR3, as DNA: TGTGCCAGCAGTTACTCAAGTGTGGGGGGGTTAGAGACCCAGTACTTC. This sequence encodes CASSYSSVGGLETQYF.

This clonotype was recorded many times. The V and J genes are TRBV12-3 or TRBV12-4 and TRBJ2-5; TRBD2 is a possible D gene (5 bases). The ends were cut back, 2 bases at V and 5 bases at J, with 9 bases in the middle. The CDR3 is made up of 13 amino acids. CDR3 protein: CASSLISGETQYF. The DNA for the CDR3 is TGTGCCAGCAGTTTAATATCGGGGGAGACCCAGTACTTC.

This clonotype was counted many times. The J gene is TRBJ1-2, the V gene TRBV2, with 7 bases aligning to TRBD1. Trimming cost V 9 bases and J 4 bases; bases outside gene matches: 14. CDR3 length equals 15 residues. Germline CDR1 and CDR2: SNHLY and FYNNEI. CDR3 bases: TGTGCCAGTCAACGTCCCGGGACAGCAGTCTATGGCTACACCTTC. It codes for CASQRPGTAVYGYTF. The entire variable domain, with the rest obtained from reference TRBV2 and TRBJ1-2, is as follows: EPEVTQTPSHQVTQMGQEVILRCVPISNHLYFYWYRQILGQKVEFLVSFYNNEISEKSEIFDDQFSVERPDGSNFTLKIRSTKLEDSAMYFCASQRPGTAVYGYTFGSGTRLTVV.

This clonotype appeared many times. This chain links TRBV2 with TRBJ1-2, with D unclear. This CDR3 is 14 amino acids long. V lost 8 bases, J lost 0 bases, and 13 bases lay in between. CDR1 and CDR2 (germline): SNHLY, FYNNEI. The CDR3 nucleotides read TGTGCCAGCGGCCACGGGGTTACTAACTATGGCTACACCTTC. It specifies CASGHGVTNYGYTF.

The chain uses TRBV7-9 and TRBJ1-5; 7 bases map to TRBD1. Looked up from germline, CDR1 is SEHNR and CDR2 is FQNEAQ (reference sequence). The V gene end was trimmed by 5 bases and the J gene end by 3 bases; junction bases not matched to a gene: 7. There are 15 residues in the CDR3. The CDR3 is CASSAWDSTNQPQHF. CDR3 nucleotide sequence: TGTGCCAGCAGCGCCTGGGACAGTACCAATCAGCCCCAGCATTTT. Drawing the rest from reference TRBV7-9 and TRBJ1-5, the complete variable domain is DTGVSQNPRHKITKRGQNVTFRCDPISEHNRLYWYRQTLGQGPEFLTYFQNEAQLEKSRLLSDRFSAERPKGSFSTLEIQRTEQGDSAMYLCASSAWDSTNQPQHFGDGTRLSIL.

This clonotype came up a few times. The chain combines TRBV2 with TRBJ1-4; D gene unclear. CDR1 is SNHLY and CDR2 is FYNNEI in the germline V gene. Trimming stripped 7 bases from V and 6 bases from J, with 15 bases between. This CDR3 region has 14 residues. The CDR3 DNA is TGTGCCAGCAAGGCATCAGTAGGATATGAAAAACTGTTTTTT. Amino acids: CASKASVGYEKLFF.

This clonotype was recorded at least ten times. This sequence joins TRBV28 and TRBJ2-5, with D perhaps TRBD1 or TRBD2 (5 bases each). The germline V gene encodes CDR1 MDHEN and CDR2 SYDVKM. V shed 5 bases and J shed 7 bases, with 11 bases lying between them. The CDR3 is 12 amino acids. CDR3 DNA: TGTGCCAGCAGTGCCCCGAGGGGGACCCAGTACTTC. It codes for CASSAPRGTQYF.

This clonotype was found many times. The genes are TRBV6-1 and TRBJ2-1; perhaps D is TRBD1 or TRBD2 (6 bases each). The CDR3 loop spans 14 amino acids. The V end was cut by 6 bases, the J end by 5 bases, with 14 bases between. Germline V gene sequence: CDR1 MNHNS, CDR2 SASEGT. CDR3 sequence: CASSVRGQNNEQFF. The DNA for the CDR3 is TGTGCCAGCAGCGTACGGGGGCAAAACAATGAGCAGTTCTTC.

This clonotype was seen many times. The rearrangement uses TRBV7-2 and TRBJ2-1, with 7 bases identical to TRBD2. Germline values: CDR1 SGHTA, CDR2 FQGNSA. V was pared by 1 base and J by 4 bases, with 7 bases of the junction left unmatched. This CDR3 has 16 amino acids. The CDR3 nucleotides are TGTGCCAGCAGCTTAGTCGGGACGGGAGGATACAATGAGCAGTTCTTC. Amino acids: CASSLVGTGGYNEQFF.

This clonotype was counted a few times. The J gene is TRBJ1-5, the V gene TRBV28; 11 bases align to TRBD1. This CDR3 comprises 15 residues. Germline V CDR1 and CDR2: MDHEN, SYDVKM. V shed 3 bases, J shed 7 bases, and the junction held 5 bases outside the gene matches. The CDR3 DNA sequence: TGTGCCAGCAGTTTCTCGGACAGGGGGCTCCAGCCCCAGCATTTT. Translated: CASSFSDRGLQPQHF.

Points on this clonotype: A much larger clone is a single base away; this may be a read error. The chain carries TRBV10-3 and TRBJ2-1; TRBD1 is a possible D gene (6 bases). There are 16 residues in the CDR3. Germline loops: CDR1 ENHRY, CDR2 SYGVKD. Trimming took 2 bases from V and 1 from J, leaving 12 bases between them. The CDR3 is CAISEPTGWSYNEQFF. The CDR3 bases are TGTGCCATCAGTGAGCCTACAGGGTGGTCCTACAATGAGCAGTTCTTC.

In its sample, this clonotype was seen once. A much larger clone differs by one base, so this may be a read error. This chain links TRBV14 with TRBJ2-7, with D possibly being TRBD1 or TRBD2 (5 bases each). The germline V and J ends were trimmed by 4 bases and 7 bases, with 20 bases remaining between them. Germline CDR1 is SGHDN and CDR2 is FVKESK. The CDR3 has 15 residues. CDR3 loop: CASSPRGRASTEQYF. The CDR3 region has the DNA TGTGCCAGCAGCCCTCGGGGCAGGGCTTCTACTGAGCAGTACTTC.

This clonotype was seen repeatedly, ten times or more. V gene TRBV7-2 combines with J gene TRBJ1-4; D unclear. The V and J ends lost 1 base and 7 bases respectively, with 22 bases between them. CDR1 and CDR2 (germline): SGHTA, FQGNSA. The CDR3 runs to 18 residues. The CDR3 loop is CASSLEGRFFLEGEKLFF. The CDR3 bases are TGTGCCAGCAGCTTAGAAGGCCGGTTCTTCCTGGAGGGTGAAAAACTGTTTTTT. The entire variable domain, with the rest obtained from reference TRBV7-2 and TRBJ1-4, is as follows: GAGVSQSPSNKVTEKGKDVELRCDPISGHTALYWYRQSLGQGLEFLIYFQGNSAPDKSGLPSDRFSAERTGGSVSTLTIQRTQQEDSAVYLCASSLEGRFFLEGEKLFFGSGTQLSVL.